The clone carrying this TCR beta chain was seen a handful of times. Antigen specificity is unknown. The CDR3 loop spans 17 amino acids. CDR1 is SGHTA and CDR2 is FQGNSA in the germline V gene. V trimming: 1 base; J trimming: 5 bases; junction bases outside the gene matches: 8. The PCR made use of 60 Vbeta and 13 Jbeta primers. Clones were sequenced by immunoSEQ multiplex PCR, and TCRdb holds only the in-frame ones, with some missing. In the table there are some 150,000 clones, 79% of which are singletons. This sample was taken from a study of cytomegalovirus exposure and HLA in healthy donors. Study findings and constraints: In an earlier analysis, productive rearrangement rates for most beta V segments clustered near 90% or 30%. Accurate HLA-A and HLA-B prediction from TCR beta sequences was reported for most subjects.

Nominally healthy donors were sampled, though unrecorded immune exposures were likely. The chain is built from TRBV7-2 and TRBJ2-2; TRBD2 matches at 9 bases. Material: PBMCs. This TCR derives from a male donor in good health and CMV-seronegative. This chain's CDR3 is CASSLVGGGGGTGELFF. The DNA of the CDR3 is TGTGCCAGCAGCTTAGTGGGCGGGGGGGGTGGAACCGGGGAGCTGTTTTTT.